This note documents a single TCR beta chain sequence. No antigen is known for it. The sample belongs to a study of CD4 T cell repertoires in COVID-19. Whole-study findings and limits: Between roughly 6 and 25% of SARS-CoV-2 clonotypes also appeared in SARS-CoV and/or HKU1 spike cultures. Several top expanded SARS-CoV-2-reactive clonotypes were shared by two or three memory subsets.

Libraries were prepared by immunoSEQ multiplex PCR; TCRdb keeps only in-frame clonotypes and omits some of them. This table holds about 75,000 clones, 83% found once. Trimming removed 3 bases from V and 1 base from J; junction bases left unmatched: 10. The CDR3 length is 17 residues. From germline, CDR1 is SGHDN and CDR2 FVKESK. The receptor was derived from a human donor who had COVID-19. The J gene is TRBJ2-3, the V gene TRBV14; 7 bases fit TRBD2. Source: CD4+ T cells from peripheral blood, taken after recovery from COVID-19. The CDR3 DNA reads TGTGCCAGCAGCCACGAAAGACTAGCTTTGCGCACAGATACGCAGTATTTT. Encoded protein: CASSHERLALRTDTQYF.